The T cell receptor (beta chain) under discussion was sequenced for a study of blood T cell repertoires in COVID-19. Whole-study context: Nucleic acid was either cDNA or gDNA, and it came from T cells, B-cell-depleted T cells, or PBMCs.

The CDR3 extends over 15 amino acids. Germline V lookup: CDR1 SGHNT, CDR2 YENEEA. J was trimmed by 2 bases and V by 5 bases; bases with no gene match: 4. Seattle's cohort entered during active infection and was followed longitudinally. Original data processing: Using reference gene primer amplification, nucleated cell counts were estimated. TCRdb keeps only in-frame clones here, not all; method: immunoSEQ multiplex PCR. V and J calls and clone size are given by that table; D and trimming were obtained from the DNA. The sample holds approximately 180,000 clones, more than 80% seen once. The sample comprised peripheral blood. This clonotype was obtained from a woman of 80 years or more with COVID-19, enrolled during active disease. This sequence joins TRBV11-3 and TRBJ1-1; 11 bases are shared with TRBD1. In DNA form, the CDR3 reads TGTGCCAGCAGCCTGGGGACAGGGGGAAACACTGAAGCTTTCTTT. Translating it yields CASSLGTGGNTEAFF.